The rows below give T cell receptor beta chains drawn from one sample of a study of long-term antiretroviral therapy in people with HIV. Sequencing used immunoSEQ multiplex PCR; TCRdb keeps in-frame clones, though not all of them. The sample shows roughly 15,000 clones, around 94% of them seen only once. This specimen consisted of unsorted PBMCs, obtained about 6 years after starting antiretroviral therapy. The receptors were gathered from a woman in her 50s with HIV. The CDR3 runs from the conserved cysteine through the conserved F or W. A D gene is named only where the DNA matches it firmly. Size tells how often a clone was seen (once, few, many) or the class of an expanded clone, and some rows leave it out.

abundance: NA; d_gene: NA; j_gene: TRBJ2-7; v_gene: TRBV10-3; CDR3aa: CAISGREGAYEQYF; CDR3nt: TGTGCCATCAGTGGACGGGAAGGAGCCTACGAGCAGTACTTC
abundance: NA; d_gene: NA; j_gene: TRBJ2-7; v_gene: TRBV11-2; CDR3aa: CASSLGGGAPYEQYF; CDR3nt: TGTGCCAGCAGCTTAGGTGGGGGGGCCCCCTACGAGCAGTACTTC
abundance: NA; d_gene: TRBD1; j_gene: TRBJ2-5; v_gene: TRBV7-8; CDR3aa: CASSPNSGQGRGETQYF; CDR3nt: TGTGCCAGCAGCCCAAACTCGGGACAGGGAAGAGGAGAGACCCAGTACTTC
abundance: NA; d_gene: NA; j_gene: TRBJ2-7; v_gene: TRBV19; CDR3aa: CASRTGGTSYEQYF; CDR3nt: TGTGCCAGTAGGACTGGGGGCACCTCCTACGAGCAGTACTTC
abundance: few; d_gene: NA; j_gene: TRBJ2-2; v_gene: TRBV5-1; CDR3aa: CASRPTGSVQSGELFF; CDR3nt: TGCGCCAGCAGGCCTACAGGGTCTGTTCAGTCCGGGGAGCTGTTTTTT
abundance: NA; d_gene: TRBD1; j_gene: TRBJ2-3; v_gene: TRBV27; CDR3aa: CASSTRDRGTDTQYF; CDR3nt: TGTGCCAGCAGTACCCGGGACAGGGGTACAGATACGCAGTATTTT
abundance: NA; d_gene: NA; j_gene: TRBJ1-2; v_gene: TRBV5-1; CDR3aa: CASSPGAGANYGYTF; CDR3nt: TGCGCCAGCAGCCCGGGGGCAGGGGCTAACTATGGCTACACCTTC
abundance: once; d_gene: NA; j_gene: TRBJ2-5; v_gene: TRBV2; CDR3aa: CASSDAETQYF; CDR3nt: TGTGCCAGCAGTGACGCCGAGACCCAGTACTTC
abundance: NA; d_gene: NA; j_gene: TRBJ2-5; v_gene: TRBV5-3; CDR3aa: CARLETEETQYF; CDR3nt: TGTGCCCGGCTCGAGACAGAAGAGACCCAGTACTTC
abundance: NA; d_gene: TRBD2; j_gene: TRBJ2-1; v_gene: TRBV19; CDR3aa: CASSTGTSVYNEQFF; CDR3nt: TGTGCCAGTAGTACTGGGACTAGCGTGTACAATGAGCAGTTCTTC
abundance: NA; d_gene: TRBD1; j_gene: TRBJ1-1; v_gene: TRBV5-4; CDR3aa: CASSLKGQGDTEAFF; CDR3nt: TGTGCCAGCAGCTTGAAGGGACAGGGTGACACTGAAGCTTTCTTT
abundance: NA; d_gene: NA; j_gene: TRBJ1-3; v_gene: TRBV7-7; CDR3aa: CASSLALGWKKTDSFTIYF; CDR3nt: TGTGCCAGCAGCTTAGCTTTGGGGTGGAAGAAGACTGACTCGTTCACCATATATTTT
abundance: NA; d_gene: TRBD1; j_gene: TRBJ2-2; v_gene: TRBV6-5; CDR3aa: CASRNNRGETGELFF; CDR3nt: TGTGCCAGCAGAAACAACAGGGGTGAAACCGGGGAGCTGTTTTTT
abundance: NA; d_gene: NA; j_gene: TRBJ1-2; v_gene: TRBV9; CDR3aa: CASSLDEGGYGYTF; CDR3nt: TGTGCCAGCAGCCTGGACGAGGGCGGCTATGGCTACACCTTC
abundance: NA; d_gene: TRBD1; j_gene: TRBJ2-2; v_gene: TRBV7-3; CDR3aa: CASSPQTGSAGELFF; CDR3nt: TGTGCCAGCAGCCCCCAGACAGGGTCGGCCGGGGAGCTGTTTTTT
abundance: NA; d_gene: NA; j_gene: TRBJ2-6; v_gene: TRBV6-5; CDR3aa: CATGEREGANVLTF; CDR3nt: TGTGCCACAGGGGAGAGGGAAGGGGCCAACGTCCTGACTTTC
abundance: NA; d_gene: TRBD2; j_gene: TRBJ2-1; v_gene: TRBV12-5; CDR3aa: CASGPPTSGRLNEQFF; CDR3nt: TGTGCTAGTGGTCCACCGACTAGCGGGAGGTTAAATGAGCAGTTCTTC
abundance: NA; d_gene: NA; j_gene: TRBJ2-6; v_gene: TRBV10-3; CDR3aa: CAISESSQGAGANVLTF; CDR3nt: TGTGCCATCAGTGAGTCGAGCCAGGGAGCCGGGGCCAACGTCCTGACTTTC
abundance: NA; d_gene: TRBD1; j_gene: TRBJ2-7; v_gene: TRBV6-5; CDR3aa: CASSPGGASEQYF; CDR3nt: TGTGCCAGCAGCCCAGGGGGCGCGTCCGAGCAGTACTTC